Shown below are 10 T cell receptor beta chains from a single sample sequenced in a study of cytomegalovirus exposure and HLA in healthy donors. Amplification used 60 Vbeta primers and 13 Jbeta primers. Sequencing used immunoSEQ multiplex PCR; TCRdb keeps in-frame clones, though not all of them. The table includes about 92,000 clones, 77% detected once. Specimen: PBMCs. The receptors here all came from a man aged 45 to 65 in good health and CMV-seropositive.

The chain is built from TRBV25-1 and TRBJ1-4, with a possible D match to TRBD1 (5 bases). Between the trimmed V and J ends, which lost 8 bases and 7 bases, there was a span of 23 bases. There are 16 residues in the CDR3. The V gene's germline CDR1 is MGHDK and CDR2 SYGVNS. CDR3 DNA sequence: TGTGCCAGCCCTGCCCGGGGCCGGGGAGGCGGTGAAAAACTGTTTTTT. This codes for CASPARGRGGGEKLFF.

In this sample, this clone turned up a few times. J is TRBJ2-5 and V is TRBV4-3, with a tentative D call TRBD1 (5 bases). The CDR3 covers 14 residues. The germline gives CDR1 LGHNA, CDR2 YSLEER. V lost 1 base and J lost 4, with 10 bases in between. The CDR3 nucleotides are TGCGCCAGCAGCCAAGTAGAAGGGGCAGAGACCCAGTACTTC. Residues: CASSQVEGAETQYF.

In the case of this clone: One junction end does not reproduce the germline sequence, and a read error may be involved. The chain joins TRBV30 to TRBJ1-2, with D maybe TRBD1 (6 bases). Germline V gives CDR1 GTSNPN, CDR2 SVGIG (reference sequence). CDR3 length: 13 amino acids. CDR3 sequence (DNA): TGTGCCAGCACCCCCGGGACATACTATGGCTACCCCTTC. This sequence encodes CASTPGTYYGYPF.

The chain carries TRBV5-1 and TRBJ2-7, with 9 bases that match TRBD2. Germline V gene data show CDR1 as SGHRS and CDR2 as YFSETQ. There are 15 residues in the CDR3. The ends lost 0 bases at V and 3 bases at J; junction bases unmatched: 4. This chain's CDR3 is CASSLGLAGLYEQYF. In DNA form, the CDR3 reads TGCGCCAGCAGCTTGGGGCTAGCGGGACTCTACGAGCAGTACTTC. Based on the CDR3 plus reference TRBV5-1 and TRBJ2-7, the full variable domain is KAGVTQTPRYLIKTRGQQVTLSCSPISGHRSVSWYQQTPGQGLQFLFEYFSETQRNKGNFPGRFSGRQFSNSRSEMNVSTLELGDSALYLCASSLGLAGLYEQYFGPGTRLTVT.

The genes are TRBV5-6 and TRBJ1-2, with 7 bases lining up with TRBD1. V was pared by 2 bases and J by 3 bases, with 1 base of the junction left unmatched. The CDR3 is made up of 13 amino acids. Per the germline V gene, CDR1 is SGHDT and CDR2 is YYEEEE. The CDR3 spells CASSFQGDYGYTF. The CDR3 DNA reads as TGTGCCAGCAGCTTTCAGGGGGACTATGGCTACACCTTC.

V and J are TRBV10-3 and TRBJ1-2, with TRBD1 matching 7 bases. The CDR3 totals 15 residues. In germline, CDR1 is ENHRY, CDR2 SYGVKD. With 2 bases clipped from V and 2 bases from J, the junction kept 5 bases outside the gene matches. The CDR3 DNA reads as TGTGCCATCAGTGAGCCGGGACAGACCAACTATGGCTACACCTTC. Translation gives CAISEPGQTNYGYTF.

About this clone: This CDR3 is also generated by other DNA sequences in the sample. The chain joins TRBV18 to TRBJ2-7; TRBD1 might be the D (6 bases). The length of the CDR3 is 13 residues. With 2 bases removed from V and 4 bases from J, the gap between germline ends came to 9 bases. Germline lookup yields CDR1 KGHSH and CDR2 LQKENI. The chain's CDR3 is CASSPTGSYEQYF. The CDR3 DNA reads as TGTGCCAGCTCACCAACAGGGTCTTACGAGCAGTACTTC.

This chain's CDR3 is CASRPTGMNTEAFF. The CDR3 coding sequence is TGTGCCAGTAGACCGACAGGGATGAACACTGAAGCTTTCTTT. V gene TRBV19 combines with J gene TRBJ1-1; TRBD1 agrees at 7 bases. After removal of 6 bases from V and 0 bases from J, the junction contained 4 bases not matched to a gene. In germline, CDR1 is LNHDA, CDR2 SQIVND (reference sequence). The CDR3 sequence is 14 residues long. Together with reference TRBV19 and TRBJ1-1, the CDR3 gives the full variable domain: DGGITQSPKYLFRKEGQNVTLSCEQNLNHDAMYWYRQDPGQGLRLIYYSQIVNDFQKGDIAEGYSVSREKKESFPLTVTSAQKNPTAFYLCASRPTGMNTEAFFGQGTRLTVV.

A note on this clone: One junction end does not reproduce the germline sequence, and a read error may be involved. The V gene is TRBV19, the J gene TRBJ1-5, with a possible D match to TRBD1 (5 bases). Germline lookup yields CDR1 LNHDA and CDR2 SQIVND (reference sequence). The CDR3 has 14 amino acids. CDR3 nucleotides: TGTGCCAGTAGTCAACAGGCCACAAATCAGCCCCAGAATTTT. Its translation is CASSQQATNQPQNF.

The chain is built from TRBV5-6 and TRBJ2-7; 8 bases align to TRBD1. V trimming: 4 bases; J trimming: 6 bases; junction bases outside the gene matches: 3. There are 12 residues in the CDR3. CDR1 is SGHDT and CDR2 is YYEEEE in the germline V gene. Here the CDR3 DNA reads TGTGCCAGCAGCGGACAGGGTAGCGAGCAGTACTTC. Amino acid sequence: CASSGQGSEQYF.